The rows below give T cell receptor beta chains drawn from one sample of a study of T cell changes during pregnancy in multiple sclerosis. Only in-frame clones appear in the TCRdb table, and some are missing; sequencing was by immunoSEQ multiplex PCR. Among 35,000 to 45,000 clones listed, roughly nine tenths were seen once. Specimen: CD8+ T cells from peripheral blood mononuclear cells, collected in the first trimester of pregnancy. The receptors were sampled from a female donor with multiple sclerosis, enrolled in a pregnancy study. Each CDR3 is given with its conserved first and last residue. D genes are given only for firm matches. Not every row has a clone size; where given, it reads once, few, many or a size class.

j_call | v_call | clone_size | d_call | cdr3_nt | cdr3_aa
TRBJ1-1 | TRBV14 | - | - | TGTGCCAGCAGCCAAGTGGGAGTAAACACTGAAGCTTTCTTT | CASSQVGVNTEAFF
TRBJ2-2 | TRBV19 | - | - | TGTGCCAGTGGGACTAACACCGGGGAGCTGTTTTTT | CASGTNTGELFF
TRBJ2-7 | TRBV4-2 | - | TRBD1 | TGTGCCAGCAGCCAAGAAGGATTAGGGGGCAACGAGCAGTACTTC | CASSQEGLGGNEQYF
TRBJ1-2 | TRBV4-2 | few | - | TGTGCCAGCAGCCACGTTAATCTAAGGGAGCACTACACCTTC | CASSHVNLREHYTF
TRBJ2-3 | TRBV18 | - | TRBD2 | TGTGCCAGCTCACCAACTAGCGGGAACACAGATACGCAGTATTTT | CASSPTSGNTDTQYF
TRBJ2-5 | TRBV19 | - | TRBD2 | TGTGCCAGTAGTATAGCACTAGCGGGGGGATTCCAAGAGACCCAGTACTTC | CASSIALAGGFQETQYF
TRBJ1-2 | TRBV9 | once | - | TGTGCCAGCAGCTCGCAACAGGGAGCTAGCTATGGCTACACCTTC | CASSSQQGASYGYTF
TRBJ2-1 | TRBV6-4 | - | TRBD1 | TGTGCCAGCAGTGACTTGGGGACAGGGGGTTCTTATGAGCAGTTCTTC | CASSDLGTGGSYEQFF
TRBJ2-1 | TRBV19 | - | TRBD2 | TGTGCCAGTAGTAAAAGACTAGCGGACTTCTACAATGAGCAGTTCTTC | CASSKRLADFYNEQFF
TRBJ2-7 | TRBV6-1 | - | TRBD2 | TGTGCCAGCACCGCGTGGGTAGCGGGGGCCTACGAGCAGTACTTC | CASTAWVAGAYEQYF
TRBJ1-1 | TRBV30 | few | TRBD1 | TGTGCCTGGACTCTAACAGGGGGGACTGAAGCTTTCTTT | CAWTLTGGTEAFF
TRBJ1-4 | TRBV7-9 | once | - | TGTGCCAGCAGCCTCAGGGGTTGGTCACTGTTTTTT | CASSLRGWSLFF
TRBJ2-4 | TRBV2 | - | TRBD1 | TGTGCCAGCAGGAAGGGGGCGAACATTCAGTACTTC | CASRKGANIQYF
TRBJ1-2 | TRBV7-9 | - | TRBD1 | TGTGCCAGCAGCTTAGTCGGGGACAGAAATGGCTACACCTTC | CASSLVGDRNGYTF
TRBJ2-1 | TRBV27 | - | TRBD2 | TGTGCCAGCAGTTTAGCGGGGGGGCCGATTTATGAGCAGTTCTTC | CASSLAGGPIYEQFF
TRBJ2-7 | TRBV6-1 | - | TRBD1 | TGTGCCAGCAGTGAAGTCACGGGACAGGGGGCGGGGGAGCAGTACTTC | CASSEVTGQGAGEQYF
TRBJ1-2 | TRBV9 | medium-sized | - | TGTGCCAGCAGCGAGGACAGCTATGGCTACACCTTC | CASSEDSYGYTF
TRBJ1-4 | TRBV6-6 | - | - | TGTGCCAGCAGGGCCGTTGATGAAAAACTGTTTTTT | CASRAVDEKLFF